This is a list of T cell receptor beta chains from one sample in a study of OX40 agonist ivuxolimab in advanced cancers. Clones were read by immunoSEQ multiplex PCR, and TCRdb kept only the in-frame ones, dropping some. The repertoire holds under 80,000 clones, with around nine tenths as singletons. The specimen was CD4+ or CD8+ T cells sorted from blood, collected in a trial of the OX40 agonist ivuxolimab. The receptors originated from an adult with an advanced solid tumor such as melanoma, head and neck, liver or kidney cancer. Each CDR3 is given with its conserved first and last residue. Fields, in order: D gene, V gene, J gene, clone size, CDR3 protein, CDR3 DNA. The D gene is left open where the match is weak. A clone size is listed for some rows: how often the clone was seen (once, few, many), or a class if it is expanded.

D gene: .; V gene: TRBV30; J gene: TRBJ2-7; clone size: few; CDR3 protein: CAWRRTPESSYEQYF; CDR3 DNA: TGTGCCTGGAGGAGGACACCCGAATCCTCCTACGAGCAGTACTTC
D gene: .; V gene: TRBV7-3; J gene: TRBJ1-1; clone size: .; CDR3 protein: CASSLTRENTEAFF; CDR3 DNA: TGTGCCAGCAGCTTAACCAGGGAGAACACTGAAGCTTTCTTT
D gene: TRBD2; V gene: TRBV5-1; J gene: TRBJ2-1; clone size: .; CDR3 protein: CASSETSGSLNEQFF; CDR3 DNA: TGCGCCAGCAGCGAGACTAGCGGGAGCCTCAATGAGCAGTTCTTC
D gene: TRBD1; V gene: TRBV9; J gene: TRBJ2-2; clone size: .; CDR3 protein: CASSGRTGNTGELFF; CDR3 DNA: TGTGCCAGCAGCGGAAGGACAGGGAACACCGGGGAGCTGTTTTTT
D gene: TRBD1; V gene: TRBV5-4; J gene: TRBJ2-6; clone size: .; CDR3 protein: CASSGRTGGNSGANVLTF; CDR3 DNA: TGTGCCAGCAGCGGACGGACAGGGGGCAACTCTGGGGCCAACGTCCTGACTTTC
D gene: .; V gene: TRBV30; J gene: TRBJ2-3; clone size: .; CDR3 protein: CAWRPPGTDTQYF; CDR3 DNA: TGTGCCTGGAGACCCCCAGGTACAGATACGCAGTATTTT
D gene: .; V gene: TRBV9; J gene: TRBJ2-7; clone size: .; CDR3 protein: CASSVGEQYF; CDR3 DNA: TGTGCCAGCAGCGTCGGCGAGCAGTACTTC
D gene: .; V gene: TRBV19; J gene: TRBJ2-7; clone size: few; CDR3 protein: CASTDRLSSYEQYF; CDR3 DNA: TGTGCCAGTACCGATCGACTTAGCTCCTACGAGCAGTACTTC
D gene: TRBD2; V gene: TRBV5-4; J gene: TRBJ2-1; clone size: .; CDR3 protein: CASSLVSGGGQLF; CDR3 DNA: TGTGCCAGCAGCTTGGTCAGCGGGGGGGGCCAGCTCTTC
D gene: TRBD2; V gene: TRBV5-1; J gene: TRBJ2-7; clone size: .; CDR3 protein: CASSLGAGVSEQYF; CDR3 DNA: TGCGCCAGCAGCTTGGGGGCGGGAGTAAGCGAGCAGTACTTC
D gene: .; V gene: TRBV5-1; J gene: TRBJ2-1; clone size: .; CDR3 protein: CASSQQGNEQFF; CDR3 DNA: TGCGCCAGCAGCCAACAGGGAAATGAGCAGTTCTTC
D gene: .; V gene: TRBV6-5; J gene: TRBJ1-1; clone size: once; CDR3 protein: CASSLWQATEAFF; CDR3 DNA: TGTGCCAGCAGTTTGTGGCAGGCCACTGAAGCTTTCTTT
D gene: TRBD1; V gene: TRBV18; J gene: TRBJ1-3; clone size: .; CDR3 protein: CASSPIRQGPSGNTIYF; CDR3 DNA: TGTGCCAGCTCACCTATCCGACAGGGCCCATCTGGAAACACCATATATTTT
D gene: .; V gene: TRBV19; J gene: TRBJ2-7; clone size: .; CDR3 protein: CASSIPGYSYEQYF; CDR3 DNA: TGTGCCAGTAGTATTCCAGGTTACTCCTACGAGCAGTACTTC
D gene: .; V gene: TRBV10-1; J gene: TRBJ2-1; clone size: .; CDR3 protein: CASSDRQGNDEQFF; CDR3 DNA: TGCGCCAGCAGTGATCGGCAGGGGAACGATGAGCAGTTCTTC
D gene: .; V gene: TRBV11-2; J gene: TRBJ2-5; clone size: .; CDR3 protein: CASSPIGGRQETQYF; CDR3 DNA: TGTGCCAGCAGCCCTATAGGGGGGCGGCAAGAGACCCAGTACTTC
D gene: TRBD1; V gene: TRBV11-2; J gene: TRBJ1-2; clone size: .; CDR3 protein: CASSPRDRGQYGYTF; CDR3 DNA: TGTGCCAGCAGCCCCCGGGACAGGGGACAATATGGCTACACCTTC
D gene: TRBD1; V gene: TRBV18; J gene: TRBJ1-1; clone size: few; CDR3 protein: CASSDRTGVSTEAFF; CDR3 DNA: TGTGCCAGCTCAGACAGGACAGGGGTGAGCACTGAAGCTTTCTTT
D gene: .; V gene: TRBV6-5; J gene: TRBJ2-6; clone size: .; CDR3 protein: CATQTGVANVLTF; CDR3 DNA: TGTGCCACCCAAACAGGAGTTGCCAACGTCCTGACTTTC
D gene: TRBD1; V gene: TRBV6-5; J gene: TRBJ1-2; clone size: .; CDR3 protein: CASSLTGTGYGYTF; CDR3 DNA: TGTGCCAGCAGCCTAACCGGGACAGGCTATGGCTACACCTTC
D gene: TRBD1; V gene: TRBV5-1; J gene: TRBJ1-4; clone size: .; CDR3 protein: CASSWTPWTGRKNHPSEKLFF; CDR3 DNA: TGCGCCAGCAGTTGGACCCCGTGGACAGGGAGAAAGAACCACCCATCCGAAAAACTGTTTTTT
D gene: TRBD2; V gene: TRBV19; J gene: TRBJ2-5; clone size: .; CDR3 protein: CASSIGQGLAGRETQYF; CDR3 DNA: TGTGCCAGTAGTATAGGTCAGGGACTAGCGGGACGAGAGACCCAGTACTTC
D gene: .; V gene: TRBV5-1; J gene: TRBJ2-5; clone size: .; CDR3 protein: CASSLEGSGQETQYF; CDR3 DNA: TGCGCCAGCAGCCTAGAGGGAAGTGGCCAAGAGACCCAGTACTTC
D gene: .; V gene: TRBV5-1; J gene: TRBJ2-7; clone size: .; CDR3 protein: CASSATTSFGYEQYF; CDR3 DNA: TGCGCCAGCAGCGCAACGACAAGTTTTGGCTACGAGCAGTACTTC
D gene: .; V gene: TRBV5-1; J gene: TRBJ1-3; clone size: .; CDR3 protein: CASSLDRPSSGNTIYF; CDR3 DNA: TGCGCCAGCAGCTTGGACAGGCCCTCCTCTGGAAACACCATATATTTT
D gene: TRBD2; V gene: TRBV19; J gene: TRBJ2-2; clone size: .; CDR3 protein: CASSIGLAGGSDTGELFF; CDR3 DNA: TGTGCCAGTAGTATAGGACTAGCGGGAGGAAGCGACACCGGGGAGCTGTTTTTT
D gene: TRBD2; V gene: TRBV19; J gene: TRBJ2-7; clone size: .; CDR3 protein: CASSPSLGGGIAGVSSYEQYF; CDR3 DNA: TGTGCCAGTAGTCCCTCCCTCGGCGGGGGAATAGCGGGAGTATCCTCCTACGAGCAGTACTTC
D gene: .; V gene: TRBV7-2; J gene: TRBJ1-1; clone size: .; CDR3 protein: CASSFGGSMNTEAFF; CDR3 DNA: TGTGCCAGCAGCTTCGGGGGCTCCATGAACACTGAAGCTTTCTTT
D gene: .; V gene: TRBV6-5; J gene: TRBJ1-3; clone size: .; CDR3 protein: CASSFDSSGNTIYF; CDR3 DNA: TGTGCCAGCAGTTTCGACAGCTCTGGAAACACCATATATTTT
D gene: .; V gene: TRBV5-5; J gene: TRBJ1-4; clone size: .; CDR3 protein: CASSLGLMGLTNEKLFF; CDR3 DNA: TGTGCCAGCAGCTTGGGATTAATGGGGTTAACTAATGAAAAACTGTTTTTT
D gene: TRBD1; V gene: TRBV28; J gene: TRBJ2-3; clone size: .; CDR3 protein: CASSLTRGPADTQYF; CDR3 DNA: TGTGCCAGCAGTTTGACGAGGGGGCCGGCAGATACGCAGTATTTT
D gene: .; V gene: TRBV18; J gene: TRBJ1-1; clone size: .; CDR3 protein: CASSPTQDGGTEAFF; CDR3 DNA: TGTGCCAGCTCACCAACCCAGGACGGGGGCACTGAAGCTTTCTTT
D gene: .; V gene: TRBV5-5; J gene: TRBJ1-2; clone size: .; CDR3 protein: CASSTQIRERTTSYTF; CDR3 DNA: TGTGCCAGCAGCACCCAAATCAGGGAGAGGACAACGAGCTACACCTTC
D gene: .; V gene: TRBV19; J gene: TRBJ2-7; clone size: .; CDR3 protein: CASADQAGAYEQYF; CDR3 DNA: TGTGCCAGTGCCGATCAGGCAGGGGCCTACGAGCAGTACTTC
D gene: .; V gene: TRBV19; J gene: TRBJ1-1; clone size: .; CDR3 protein: CASSIFRQNTEAFF; CDR3 DNA: TGTGCCAGTAGTATTTTCCGCCAGAACACTGAAGCTTTCTTT
D gene: .; V gene: TRBV7-2; J gene: TRBJ2-2; clone size: .; CDR3 protein: CASSLVGGRSTGELFF; CDR3 DNA: TGTGCCAGCAGCTTAGTGGGGGGCAGAAGCACCGGGGAGCTGTTTTTT
D gene: .; V gene: TRBV5-1; J gene: TRBJ2-7; clone size: .; CDR3 protein: CASSTSYEQYF; CDR3 DNA: TGCGCCAGCAGCACTTCCTACGAGCAGTACTTC
D gene: .; V gene: TRBV6-1; J gene: TRBJ1-2; clone size: .; CDR3 protein: CASSSDYGYTF; CDR3 DNA: TGTGCCAGCAGTTCCGACTATGGCTACACCTTC
D gene: .; V gene: TRBV28; J gene: TRBJ1-4; clone size: few; CDR3 protein: CASSLELINEGKLFF; CDR3 DNA: TGTGCCAGCAGTTTGGAACTCATTAATGAGGGGAAACTGTTTTTT
D gene: .; V gene: TRBV7-2; J gene: TRBJ2-7; clone size: once; CDR3 protein: CASSLGRGVGEQYF; CDR3 DNA: TGTGCCAGCAGCTTAGGCAGGGGGGTCGGCGAGCAGTACTTC
D gene: .; V gene: TRBV5-5; J gene: TRBJ1-5; clone size: .; CDR3 protein: CASSSTGDSNQPQHF; CDR3 DNA: TGTGCCAGCAGCTCCACCGGGGATAGCAATCAGCCCCAGCATTTT
D gene: .; V gene: TRBV25-1; J gene: TRBJ1-3; clone size: .; CDR3 protein: CASSDPGPVGNTIYF; CDR3 DNA: TGTGCCAGCAGTGACCCAGGACCGGTAGGAAACACCATATATTTT
D gene: TRBD1; V gene: TRBV7-2; J gene: TRBJ2-7; clone size: .; CDR3 protein: CASSSGGQGREQYF; CDR3 DNA: TGTGCCAGCAGCTCCGGGGGACAGGGACGCGAGCAGTACTTC
D gene: .; V gene: TRBV18; J gene: TRBJ2-1; clone size: .; CDR3 protein: CATRSLQLANEQFF; CDR3 DNA: TGTGCCACCCGCTCGTTGCAGTTAGCAAATGAGCAGTTCTTC
D gene: .; V gene: TRBV7-2; J gene: TRBJ2-7; clone size: .; CDR3 protein: CASRLDRIKGEQYF; CDR3 DNA: TGTGCCAGCAGGCTAGACAGGATCAAGGGTGAGCAGTACTTC